This T cell receptor beta chain stems from a study of PD-1 blockade in classical Hodgkin lymphoma. Study-wide results and caveats: Reasons behind the repertoire differences stay unclear, perhaps disease activity or earlier therapy. When set against healthy donors, newly diagnosed patients were reported to show lower baseline TCR diversity.

Assay: immunoSEQ multiplex PCR; the TCRdb copy retains only in-frame clones and omits some. The sample yields under 20,000 clones, approximately 82% seen once. The length of the CDR3 is 16 residues. Germline CDR1 SGHTS, CDR2 YDEGEE. Time point in this sample: newly diagnosed, previously untreated cHL patient sample. The study purified CD4+ T cells from thawed PBMCs using magnetic negative selection. Acting as the comparison were PBMCs from newly diagnosed, untreated classical Hodgkin lymphoma. As to this clone: As yet, its antigen is unknown.

This chain uses TRBV5-8 with TRBJ2-5; 7 bases map to TRBD2. The J call may be incorrect, as the DNA end agrees better with TRBJ2-7. The receptor comes from a human donor with classical Hodgkin lymphoma. Sequencing input: CD4+ T cells from blood. The CDR3, as DNA: TGTGCCAGCAGCCCTCCCAGAGGCGGGAGCTCCTACGAGCAGTACTTC. Translation gives CASSPPRGGSSYEQYF.